The present T cell receptor beta chain was sequenced within a study of siplizumab effects on memory and regulatory T cells. Study results and caveats: The majority of clones, roughly 80-95% of proliferating CD4+ or CD8+ clones, lacked an assignable naive or memory phenotype. Some alloreactive sequences were traceable to unstimulated CD4+ memory cells, and siplizumab significantly reduced them. With siplizumab, Treg-derived clones averaged roughly 62% of mappable alloreactive CD4+ clones, versus approximately 29% in controls.

The ends were cut back, 1 base at V and 8 bases at J, with 17 bases in the middle. Germline V gives CDR1 SGHTA, CDR2 FQGNSA. The CDR3 consists of 16 residues. For this clone: Its antigen remains unknown.

The assay looked at some 9.8 x 10^4 TCR templates in each sample. TCRdb's copy holds only in-frame clones and misses some; the assay was immunoSEQ multiplex PCR. The sample carries 70,000 to 95,000 clones, around 95% recorded once. V is TRBV7-2 and J is TRBJ1-4, with a weak D call TRBD1 (6 bases). The clonotype comes from a human donor in good health. The sample taken for sequencing was naive CD4+ T cells sorted from blood. CDR3 sequence (DNA): TGTGCCAGCAGCTTAGGGGGTGGCGGGGGCGGGGAAAAACTGTTTTTT. The encoded protein is CASSLGGGGGGEKLFF.